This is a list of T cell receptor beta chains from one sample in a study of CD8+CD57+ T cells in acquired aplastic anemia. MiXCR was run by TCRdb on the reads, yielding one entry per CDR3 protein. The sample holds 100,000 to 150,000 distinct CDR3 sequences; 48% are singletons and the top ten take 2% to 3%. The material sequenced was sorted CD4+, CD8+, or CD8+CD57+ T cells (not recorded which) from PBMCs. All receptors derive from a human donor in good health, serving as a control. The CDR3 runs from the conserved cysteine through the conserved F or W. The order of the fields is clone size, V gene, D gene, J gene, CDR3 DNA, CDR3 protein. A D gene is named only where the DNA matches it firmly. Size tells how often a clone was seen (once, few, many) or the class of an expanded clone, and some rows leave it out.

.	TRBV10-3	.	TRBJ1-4	TGTGCCATCAACAGGGAAGAAGGTGAAAAACTGTTTTTT	CAINREEGEKLFF
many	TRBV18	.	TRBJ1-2	TGTGCCAGCTCACCGACCAAGGCGGTTGGCTACACCTTC	CASSPTKAVGYTF
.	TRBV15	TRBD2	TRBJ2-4	TGTGCCACCAGCAGAGGGCGGAGGCGGGAGAGGGCGTACATTCAGTACTTC	CATSRGRRRERAYIQYF
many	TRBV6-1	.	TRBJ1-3	TGTGCCAGCAGTGAAGTACAGGGCTCTGGAAACACCATATATTTT	CASSEVQGSGNTIYF
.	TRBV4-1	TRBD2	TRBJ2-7	TGCGCCAGCAGCCGATCACTAGCGGGCTACGAGCAGTACTTC	CASSRSLAGYEQYF
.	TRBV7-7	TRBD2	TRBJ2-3	TGTGCCAGCAGCACCGGGACTAGCGGACCTCTATATACGCAGTATTTT	CASSTGTSGPLYTQYF
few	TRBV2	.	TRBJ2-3	TGTGCCAGCAGACCACAGGGAGCAGATACGCAGTATTTT	CASRPQGADTQYF
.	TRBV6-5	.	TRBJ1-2	TGTGCCAGCAGTTTAATTCCGGGGGCGACTGACGATGGCTACACCTTC	CASSLIPGATDDGYTF
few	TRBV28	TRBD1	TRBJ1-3	TGTGCCAGCAGCCTGCCGAGAGGGACAGGGGGACAAAACACCATATATTTT	CASSLPRGTGGQNTIYF
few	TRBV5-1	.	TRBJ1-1	TGCGCCAGCAGCTTGGACCTGCAGCGGATGAACACTGAAGCTTTCTTT	CASSLDLQRMNTEAFF
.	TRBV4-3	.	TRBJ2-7	TGCGCCAGGGGACCGCTAACTCCCTACGAGCAGTACTTC	CARGPLTPYEQYF
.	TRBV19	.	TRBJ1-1	TGTGCCAGTAGTATAGCAGAGGGAACTGAAGCTTTCTTT	CASSIAEGTEAFF
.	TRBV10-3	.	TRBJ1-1	TGTGCCATCAGTGAGAATCTGGGGGAGAACACTGAAGCTTTCTTT	CAISENLGENTEAFF
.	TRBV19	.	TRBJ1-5	TGTGCCAGTAGTACAGGGACTCAGCCCCAGCATTTT	CASSTGTQPQHF